These 9 T cell receptor beta chains were all obtained from the same sample, sequenced in a study of blood T cell repertoires in COVID-19. Only in-frame clones appear in the TCRdb table, and some are missing; sequencing was by immunoSEQ multiplex PCR. The table shows 150,000 to 200,000 clones, with 83% occurring only once. Specimen: peripheral blood. The receptors stem from a woman older than 75 with acute or convalescent COVID-19.

This chain connects TRBV24-1 to TRBJ2-5, with 9 bases aligning to TRBD1. The germline gives CDR1 KGHDR, CDR2 SFDVKD. With V trimmed by 9 bases and J by 4 bases, 5 bases remained unmatched. The CDR3 totals 13 residues. CDR3 amino acids: CATSGTGTETQYF. CDR3 bases: TGTGCCACCTCCGGGACAGGGACAGAGACCCAGTACTTC.

V is TRBV6-2 or TRBV6-3 and J is TRBJ1-1, with D possibly matching TRBD1 (5 bases). There are 14 residues in the CDR3. Per germline, CDR1 MNHEY and CDR2 SVGEGT. Trimming pared 4 bases from V and 1 base from J, leaving 10 bases between. The CDR3 protein is CASSSQGGNTEAFF. CDR3 nucleotide sequence: TGTGCCAGCAGTTCCCAGGGTGGGAACACTGAAGCTTTCTTT.

The V gene is TRBV15, the J gene TRBJ2-7; D is unresolved. V lost 0 bases and J 1 base, leaving 10 bases between the germline ends. The V gene's germline CDR1 is LNHNV and CDR2 YYDKDF (reference sequence). CDR3 length: 15 residues. The CDR3 reads CATSRDPRDSYEQYF. The CDR3 DNA sequence: TGTGCCACCAGCAGAGATCCCCGCGATTCCTACGAGCAGTACTTC.

This chain uses TRBV15 with TRBJ1-5; D gene uncertain. V was clipped by 0 bases and J by 6 bases, with 3 bases between them. This CDR3 contains 12 residues. CDR1 and CDR2 from the germline V gene are LNHNV and YYDKDF (reference sequence). For the CDR3, the DNA is TGTGCCACCAGCAGAGATATTCAGCCCCAGCATTTT. Translating gives CATSRDIQPQHF.

The chain recombines TRBV7-2 with TRBJ2-5; TRBD2 is a possible D gene (6 bases). This CDR3 comprises 15 residues. V lost 5 bases to trimming and J lost 2 bases, with 15 bases between them. Germline CDR1 is SGHTA and CDR2 is FQGNSA. CDR3 residues: CASSLQTSKQETQYF. The CDR3 DNA follows: TGTGCCAGCAGCCTTCAGACTAGTAAACAAGAGACCCAGTACTTC. Full variable domain (rest looked up from reference TRBV7-2 and TRBJ2-5): GAGVSQSPSNKVTEKGKDVELRCDPISGHTALYWYRQSLGQGLEFLIYFQGNSAPDKSGLPSDRFSAERTGGSVSTLTIQRTQQEDSAVYLCASSLQTSKQETQYFGPGTRLLVL.

For the CDR3, the DNA is TGTGCCAGCAGCCAACTTGGCGGGGGGTCCTACAATGAGCAGTTCTTC. As protein: CASSQLGGGSYNEQFF. The rearrangement links TRBV5-4 to TRBJ2-1; TRBD2 aligns across 8 bases. The germline gives CDR1 SGHNT, CDR2 YYREEE (reference sequence). J lost 1 base, V lost 4 bases, and 7 bases had no gene match. The CDR3 runs 16 residues. Based on the CDR3 plus reference TRBV5-4 and TRBJ2-1, the full variable domain is ETGVTQSPTHLIKTRGQQVTLRCSSQSGHNTVSWYQQALGQGPQFIFQYYREEENGRGNFPPRFSGLQFPNYSSELNVNALELDDSALYLCASSQLGGGSYNEQFFGPGTRLTVL.

The chain recombines TRBV4-3 with TRBJ1-2; 7 bases fit TRBD1. In germline, CDR1 is LGHNA, CDR2 YSLEER. The CDR3 extends over 18 amino acids. V trimming: 2 bases; J trimming: 0 bases; junction bases outside the gene matches: 12. CDR3 DNA: TGCGCCAGCAGCCAATCCATTCAGGGACAGCATTCTAACTATGGCTACACCTTC. It yields the protein CASSQSIQGQHSNYGYTF.

J is TRBJ2-6 and V is TRBV5-1, with a tentative D call TRBD1 (6 bases). Between the trimmed V and J ends, which lost 1 base and 0 bases, there was a span of 14 bases. Germline V gene sequence: CDR1 SGHRS, CDR2 YFSETQ. The CDR3 is 18 residues long. The CDR3 is CASSLWGQTGSGANVLTF. CDR3 DNA: TGCGCCAGCAGCTTGTGGGGGCAAACTGGCTCTGGGGCCAACGTCCTGACTTTC.

V is TRBV10-2 and J is TRBJ1-3; D uncertain. The CDR3 covers 14 residues. Trimming left V 6 bases short and J 1 base short, with 10 bases between. Germline V gene sequence: CDR1 WSHSY, CDR2 SAAADI. CDR3: CASSEGGSGNTIYF. DNA for the CDR3: TGCGCCAGCAGCGAGGGCGGATCTGGAAACACCATATATTTT.